Presented here are 6 T cell receptor beta chains from one specimen sequenced in a study of T cell responses to AZD1222 COVID-19 vaccine. Produced via immunoSEQ multiplex PCR; TCRdb's table is partial and in-frame only. The sample shows 150,000 to 200,000 clones, approximately 90% of them seen only once. The specimen comprised peripheral blood, sampled on day 0 of AZD1222 vaccination. The receptors were gathered from an adult in good health.

DNA of the CDR3: TGCAGCGTTCGTGGGGGCTCCTACAATGAGCAGTTCTTC. Amino acid sequence: CSVRGGSYNEQFF. The gene calls are TRBV29-1 and TRBJ2-1; D is perhaps TRBD1 or TRBD2 (5 bases each). Trimming removed 5 bases at V and 0 bases at J, with 8 bases between. The CDR3 has 13 residues. Germline-derived CDR1 and CDR2 are SQVTM and ANQGSEA.

The chain links TRBV6-1 to TRBJ1-5; a weak D match, TRBD1 (6 bases). From germline, CDR1 is MNHNS and CDR2 SASEGT. Trimming removed 0 bases at V and 7 bases at J, with 10 bases between. This CDR3 spans 14 amino acids. CDR3 coding DNA: TGTGCCAGCAGTGAAGCGGGGGGCGGACAGCCCCAGCATTTT. Protein sequence: CASSEAGGGQPQHF.

V and J are TRBV5-1 and TRBJ2-7; 13 nucleotides align to TRBD2. V lost 4 bases and J lost 4; bases outside the gene matches: 5. The germline V gene encodes CDR1 SGHRS and CDR2 YFSETQ. The CDR3 loop spans 15 amino acids. CDR3 DNA: TGCGCCAGCAGCGCCGGGACTAGCGGGAATTACGAGCAGTACTTC. This codes for CASSAGTSGNYEQYF.

The chain carries TRBV2 and TRBJ1-2; a possible D gene is TRBD1 (5 bases). The CDR3 contains 13 residues. V lost 3 bases, J lost 6 bases, and 11 bases lay in between. Germline loops: CDR1 SNHLY, CDR2 FYNNEI. CDR3 DNA: TGTGCCAGCAGTGACCCGGGGGAAAATGGCTACACCTTC. Its protein product is CASSDPGENGYTF.

The chain carries TRBV2 and TRBJ2-2; 14 bases align to TRBD2. The length of the CDR3 is 16 residues. With 5 bases clipped from V and 7 bases from J, the junction kept 6 bases outside the gene matches. The germline V gene encodes CDR1 SNHLY and CDR2 FYNNEI. In DNA form, the CDR3 reads TGTGCCAGCAGTCCGGGACTAGCGGGAGTTGGCGGGGAGCTGTTTTTT. Translating it yields CASSPGLAGVGGELFF.

The chain carries TRBV11-3 and TRBJ1-1, with TRBD1 as a possible D gene (5 bases). V was clipped by 1 base and J by 0 bases, with 12 bases between them. The CDR3 sequence is 16 residues long. Germline V gives CDR1 SGHNT, CDR2 YENEEA. CDR3 sequence: CASSLGVGAVNTEAFF. The CDR3 coding sequence is TGTGCCAGCAGCTTAGGAGTAGGGGCGGTGAACACTGAAGCTTTCTTT.